This T cell receptor (beta chain) was captured by sequencing in a study of beta chain features in type 1 diabetes. Only one heparinised blood draw was taken per donor, and its volume averaged roughly 0.12 L. V was clipped by 0 bases and J by 7 bases; unmatched bases: 4. CDR1 is MGHRA and CDR2 is YSYEKL in the germline V gene. The CDR3 spans 16 residues. Study results and caveats: Within each of all four CD4+ subsets, Type 1 diabetes patients had TCRB CDR3s that were moderately but significantly shorter. Overrepresentation of cells with high TCR expression could result from cDNA sequencing.

This clone was detected a few times. Its target is not known. The same CDR3 is also encoded by other DNA sequences in this sample. TCRB transcripts that were expressed got sequenced, as all of the isolated RNA had been reverse transcribed. Sequencing was performed with immunoSEQ multiplex PCR; in TCRdb, only in-frame clones are kept and a portion is missing. Among 130,000 to 150,000 clones, 9% to 9.5% were seen once, and the ten largest hold around 0.63%. This rearrangement joins TRBV4-1 to TRBJ1-6; 9 bases map to TRBD1. The sequenced material came from central memory CD4+ T cells from blood. The origin of this receptor is a man aged 18 to 30 in good health. The CDR3 spells CASSQDRTGANSPLHF. DNA for the CDR3: TGCGCCAGCAGCCAAGATAGGACAGGGGCCAATTCACCCCTCCACTTT.